These T cell receptor beta chains were read from a single sample in a study of blood T cell repertoires in COVID-19. Sequencing used immunoSEQ multiplex PCR; TCRdb keeps in-frame clones, though not all of them. The sample lists some 200,000 clones; around nine tenths were seen once. The material sequenced was peripheral blood. The receptors were sampled from a young man with active or convalescent COVID-19. Both conserved end residues are part of each CDR3. D genes are given only for firm matches. Only part of the rows carry a size: once, few, many, or a class if the clone is expanded.

DNA,CDR3,size,V,D,J
TGTGCCAGCTCGGCGGGACAGGGGAGGTCAGATACGCAGTATTTT,CASSAGQGRSDTQYF,once,TRBV18,TRBD1,TRBJ2-3
TGTGCCAGCAGTTCAGGGGGGTACGTTAATTCACCCCTCCACTTT,CASSSGGYVNSPLHF,NA,TRBV2,TRBD1,TRBJ1-6
TGTGCCTACGCAACGGGTGAGAGGGTGGAAGCTTTCTTT,CAYATGERVEAFF,NA,TRBV30,NA,TRBJ1-1
TGTGCCAGCAGTTACAAGACAGGGGGCTTACCTGAAGCTTTCTTT,CASSYKTGGLPEAFF,NA,TRBV6-5,TRBD1,TRBJ1-1
TGCGCCAGCAGCTTGGAGGGCAGGGGCAATGAAAAACTGTTTTTT,CASSLEGRGNEKLFF,NA,TRBV5-1,NA,TRBJ1-4
TGTGCCAGTAGTATGATGTCAGGGATGAACACTGAAGCTTTCTTT,CASSMMSGMNTEAFF,NA,TRBV19,NA,TRBJ1-1
TGTGCCAGTAGTATAGATCCGGAGGGGCGCGGGACTTTCTTT,CASSIDPEGRGTFF,NA,TRBV19,NA,TRBJ1-1
TGTGCCAGCAGCCCACGGCAGGGGGCTTCTTATGGGGACACTGAAGCTTTCTTT,CASSPRQGASYGDTEAFF,NA,TRBV7-9,TRBD1,TRBJ1-1
TGTGCCAGCAGCGTAGAACCCCCCCGTAAACTAGCGGGAGGGAGGGATGAGCAGTTCTTC,CASSVEPPRKLAGGRDEQFF,NA,TRBV9,TRBD2,TRBJ2-1
TGTGCCAGCAGCTCCGGACAGCTCGGGACCATATATTTT,CASSSGQLGTIYF,NA,TRBV6-5,NA,TRBJ1-3
TGCAGCGTTGGGGAGGGTAAGGAGACCCAGTACTTC,CSVGEGKETQYF,NA,TRBV29-1,TRBD2,TRBJ2-5
TGCGCCAGCAGCCAACCGGACTCCTATGGCTACACCTTC,CASSQPDSYGYTF,NA,TRBV4-3,NA,TRBJ1-2
TGTGCCAGCAGCTTGGGAGGGTGGTTGTGGGGCTACACCTTC,CASSLGGWLWGYTF,NA,TRBV5-6,NA,TRBJ1-2
TGTGCCAGCAAACGCGACAGAACTAATGAAAAACTGTTTTTT,CASKRDRTNEKLFF,NA,TRBV2,NA,TRBJ1-4
TGTGCCAGCAGTGAAGAGGCCGGGAACCAGCCCCAGCATTTT,CASSEEAGNQPQHF,NA,TRBV2,NA,TRBJ1-5
TGCAGCGTTGAAGTAGAGGCAGGGGTTGAAAAACTGTTTTTT,CSVEVEAGVEKLFF,NA,TRBV29-1,NA,TRBJ1-4
TGTGCCAGCAGCCGACAGCGGAACACTGAAGCTTTCTTT,CASSRQRNTEAFF,NA,TRBV9,NA,TRBJ1-1